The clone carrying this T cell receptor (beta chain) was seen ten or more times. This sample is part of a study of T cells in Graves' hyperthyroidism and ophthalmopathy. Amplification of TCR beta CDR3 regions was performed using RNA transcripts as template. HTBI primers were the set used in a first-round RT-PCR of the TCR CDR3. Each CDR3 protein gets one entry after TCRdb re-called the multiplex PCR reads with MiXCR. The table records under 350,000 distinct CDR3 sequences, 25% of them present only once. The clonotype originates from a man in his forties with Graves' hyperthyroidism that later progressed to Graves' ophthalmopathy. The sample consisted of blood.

CDR3 sequence reads: CASSLTLGNEAFF. Written as DNA, the CDR3 is TGTGCCAGCAGCTTAACTTTGGGTAATGAAGCTTTCTTT. V gene TRBV7-9 combines with J gene TRBJ1-1; D not certain. The CDR3 runs 13 residues. CDR1 is SEHNR, CDR2 FQNEAQ, per germline (reference sequence). V shed 2 bases and J shed 7 bases, with 11 bases lying between them.